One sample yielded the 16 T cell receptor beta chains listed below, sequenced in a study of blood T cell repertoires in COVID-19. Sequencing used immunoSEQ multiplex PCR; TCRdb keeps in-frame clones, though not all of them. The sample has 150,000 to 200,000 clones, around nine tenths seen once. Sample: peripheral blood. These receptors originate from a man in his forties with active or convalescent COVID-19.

The CDR3 nucleotides read TGTGCCAGCAGTGTCGTGGGGGCGAGAGAGACCCAGTACTTC. Translating it yields CASSVVGARETQYF. The chain combines TRBV2 with TRBJ2-5; D may be TRBD1 (6 bases). V shed 4 bases and J shed 4 bases, with 13 bases lying between them. The CDR3 extends over 14 amino acids. Germline-derived CDR1 and CDR2 are SNHLY and FYNNEI.

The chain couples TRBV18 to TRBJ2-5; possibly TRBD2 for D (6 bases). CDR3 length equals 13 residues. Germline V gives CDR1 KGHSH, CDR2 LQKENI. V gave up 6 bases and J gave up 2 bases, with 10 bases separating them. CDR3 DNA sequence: TGTGCCAGCTCGTGGGGGAGGCAAGAGACCCAGTACTTC. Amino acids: CASSWGRQETQYF. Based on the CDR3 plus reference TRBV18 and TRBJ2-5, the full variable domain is NAGVMQNPRHLVRRRGQEARLRCSPMKGHSHVYWYRQLPEEGLKFMVYLQKENIIDESGMPKERFSAEFPKEGPSILRIQQVVRGDSAAYFCASSWGRQETQYFGPGTRLLVL.

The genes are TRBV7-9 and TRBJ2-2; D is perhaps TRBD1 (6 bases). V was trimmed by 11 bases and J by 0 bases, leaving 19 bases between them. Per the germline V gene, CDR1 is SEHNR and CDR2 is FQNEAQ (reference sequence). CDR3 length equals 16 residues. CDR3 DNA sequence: TGTGCCGGGACAAAACGGGACAACGCGAACACCGGGGAGCTGTTTTTT. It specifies CAGTKRDNANTGELFF.

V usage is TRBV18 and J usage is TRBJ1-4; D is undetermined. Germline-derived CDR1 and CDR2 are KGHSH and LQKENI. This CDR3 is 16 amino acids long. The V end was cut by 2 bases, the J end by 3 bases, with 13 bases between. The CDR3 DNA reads TGTGCCAGCTCACCATCGGGTGCCGGCTCTAATGAAAAACTGTTTTTT. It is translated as CASSPSGAGSNEKLFF. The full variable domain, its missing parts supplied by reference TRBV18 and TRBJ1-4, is NAGVMQNPRHLVRRRGQEARLRCSPMKGHSHVYWYRQLPEEGLKFMVYLQKENIIDESGMPKERFSAEFPKEGPSILRIQQVVRGDSAAYFCASSPSGAGSNEKLFFGSGTQLSVL.

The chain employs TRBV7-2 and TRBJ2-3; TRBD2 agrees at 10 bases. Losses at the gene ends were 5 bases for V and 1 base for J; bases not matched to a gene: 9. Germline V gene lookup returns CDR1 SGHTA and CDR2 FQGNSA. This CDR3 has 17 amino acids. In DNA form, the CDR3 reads TGTGCCAGCAGCCGTCTTAGCGGGAGGCCCCGCACAGATACGCAGTATTTT. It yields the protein CASSRLSGRPRTDTQYF.

The CDR3: CASSERSRRTDTQYF. CDR3 in DNA: TGTGCCAGCAGCGAAAGGAGTAGGCGCACAGATACGCAGTATTTT. The chain carries TRBV9 and TRBJ2-3, with no clear D. The CDR3 consists of 15 residues. V was cut by 3 bases and J by 1 base, with 12 bases left in between. Germline lookup yields CDR1 SGDLS and CDR2 YYNGEE.

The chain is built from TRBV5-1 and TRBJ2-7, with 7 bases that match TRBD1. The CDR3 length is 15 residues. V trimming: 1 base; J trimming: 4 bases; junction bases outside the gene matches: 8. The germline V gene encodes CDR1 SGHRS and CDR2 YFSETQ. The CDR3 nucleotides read TGCGCCAGCAGCTTGATCGGGACAGCCCCTTACGAGCAGTACTTC. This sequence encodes CASSLIGTAPYEQYF.

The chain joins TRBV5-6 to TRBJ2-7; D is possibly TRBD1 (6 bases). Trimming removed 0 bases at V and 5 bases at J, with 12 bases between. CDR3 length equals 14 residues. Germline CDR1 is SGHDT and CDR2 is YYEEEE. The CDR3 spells CASSLEARGHEQYF. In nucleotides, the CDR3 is TGTGCCAGCAGCTTGGAAGCCAGGGGCCACGAGCAGTACTTC.

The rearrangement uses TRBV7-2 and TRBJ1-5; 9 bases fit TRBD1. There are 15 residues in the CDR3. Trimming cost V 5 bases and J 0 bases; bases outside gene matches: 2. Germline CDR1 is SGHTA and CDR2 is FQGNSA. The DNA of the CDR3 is TGTGCCAGCAGCCCGACAGGGGGTAGCAATCAGCCCCAGCATTTT. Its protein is CASSPTGGSNQPQHF.

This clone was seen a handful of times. CDR3 sequence (DNA): TGCGCCAGCAGATCGGGGACAGGGGCCTATAATTCACCCCTCCACTTT. Its protein is CASRSGTGAYNSPLHF. The chain carries TRBV5-1 and TRBJ1-6, with 10 bases matching TRBD1. Germline CDR1 reads SGHRS; CDR2 reads YFSETQ. The CDR3 consists of 16 residues. With 5 bases clipped from V and 2 bases from J, the junction kept 4 bases outside the gene matches.

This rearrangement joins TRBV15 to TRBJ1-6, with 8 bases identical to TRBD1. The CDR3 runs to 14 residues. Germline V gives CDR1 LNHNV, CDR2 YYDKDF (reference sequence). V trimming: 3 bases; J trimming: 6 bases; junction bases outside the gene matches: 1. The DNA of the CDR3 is TGTGCCACCAGCAGTGACAGGGGTAATTCACCCCTCCACTTT. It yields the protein CATSSDRGNSPLHF.

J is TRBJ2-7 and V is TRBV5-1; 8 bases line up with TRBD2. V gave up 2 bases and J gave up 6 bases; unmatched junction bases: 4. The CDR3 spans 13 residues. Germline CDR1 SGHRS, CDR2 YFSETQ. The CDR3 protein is CASSLKGTSEQYF. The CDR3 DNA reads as TGCGCCAGCAGCTTAAAAGGGACTAGCGAGCAGTACTTC. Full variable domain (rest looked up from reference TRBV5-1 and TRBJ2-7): KAGVTQTPRYLIKTRGQQVTLSCSPISGHRSVSWYQQTPGQGLQFLFEYFSETQRNKGNFPGRFSGRQFSNSRSEMNVSTLELGDSALYLCASSLKGTSEQYFGPGTRLTVT.

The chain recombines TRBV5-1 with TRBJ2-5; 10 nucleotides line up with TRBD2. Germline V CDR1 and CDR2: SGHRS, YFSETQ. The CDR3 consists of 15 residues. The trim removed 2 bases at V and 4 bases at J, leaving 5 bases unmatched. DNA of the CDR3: TGCGCCAGCAGCTTACTAGCGGGGTTGGGAGAGACCCAGTACTTC. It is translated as CASSLLAGLGETQYF.

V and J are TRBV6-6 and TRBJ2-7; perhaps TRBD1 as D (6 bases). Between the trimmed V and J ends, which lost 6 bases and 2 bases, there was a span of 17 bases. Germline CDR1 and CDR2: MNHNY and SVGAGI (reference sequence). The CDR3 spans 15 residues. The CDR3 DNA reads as TGTGCCAGCAGCTGGACCGGGACACCGGCCTACGAGCAGTACTTC. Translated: CASSWTGTPAYEQYF.

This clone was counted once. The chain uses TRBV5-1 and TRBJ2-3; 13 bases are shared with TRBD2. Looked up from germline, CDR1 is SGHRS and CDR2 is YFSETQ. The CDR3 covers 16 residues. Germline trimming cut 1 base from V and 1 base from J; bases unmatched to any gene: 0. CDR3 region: CASSLTSGGGTDTQYF. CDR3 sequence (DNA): TGCGCCAGCAGCTTGACTAGCGGGGGGGGCACAGATACGCAGTATTTT.

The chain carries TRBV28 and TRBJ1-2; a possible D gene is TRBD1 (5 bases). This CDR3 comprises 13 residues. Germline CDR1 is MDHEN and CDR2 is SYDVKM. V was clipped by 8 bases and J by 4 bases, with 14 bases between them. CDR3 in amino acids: CASVRDPIYGYTF. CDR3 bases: TGTGCCAGCGTGCGGGACCCCATCTATGGCTACACCTTC.